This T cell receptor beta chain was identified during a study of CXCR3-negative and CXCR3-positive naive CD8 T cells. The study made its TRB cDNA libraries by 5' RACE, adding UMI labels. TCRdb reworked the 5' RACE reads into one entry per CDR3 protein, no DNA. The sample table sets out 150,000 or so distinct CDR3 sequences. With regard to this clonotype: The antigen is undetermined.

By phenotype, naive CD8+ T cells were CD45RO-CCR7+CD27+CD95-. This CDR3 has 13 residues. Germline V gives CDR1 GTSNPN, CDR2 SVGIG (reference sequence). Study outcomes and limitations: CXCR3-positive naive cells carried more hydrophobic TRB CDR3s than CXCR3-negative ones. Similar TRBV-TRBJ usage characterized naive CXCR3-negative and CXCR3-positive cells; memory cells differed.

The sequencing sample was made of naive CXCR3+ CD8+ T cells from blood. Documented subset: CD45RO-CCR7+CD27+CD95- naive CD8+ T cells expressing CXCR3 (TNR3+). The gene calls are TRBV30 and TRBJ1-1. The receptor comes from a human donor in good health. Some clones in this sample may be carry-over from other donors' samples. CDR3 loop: CAWSVLRNTEAFF.